The present entry profiles one TCR beta chain with its context. The source of the sample is a study of cytomegalovirus exposure and HLA in healthy donors. PCR employed 60 Vbeta and 13 Jbeta primers. The data were produced by immunoSEQ multiplex PCR, yet TCRdb's version contains in-frame clones alone and is incomplete. The data contain roughly 99,000 clones, 79% of them singletons. This CDR3 comprises 17 residues. Germline V lookup: CDR1 MGHRA, CDR2 YSYEKL. The germline V and J ends were trimmed by 4 bases and 1 base, with 19 bases remaining between them. The chain couples TRBV4-1 to TRBJ1-2; D remains ambiguous. Material for sequencing was PBMCs. The TCR was taken from a woman between 40 and 50 years old in good health and CMV-seronegative. The CDR3 region is CASSRKGRTGFNYGYTF. The CDR3 region has the DNA TGCGCCAGCAGCCGGAAAGGCCGTACGGGGTTTAACTATGGCTACACCTTC.